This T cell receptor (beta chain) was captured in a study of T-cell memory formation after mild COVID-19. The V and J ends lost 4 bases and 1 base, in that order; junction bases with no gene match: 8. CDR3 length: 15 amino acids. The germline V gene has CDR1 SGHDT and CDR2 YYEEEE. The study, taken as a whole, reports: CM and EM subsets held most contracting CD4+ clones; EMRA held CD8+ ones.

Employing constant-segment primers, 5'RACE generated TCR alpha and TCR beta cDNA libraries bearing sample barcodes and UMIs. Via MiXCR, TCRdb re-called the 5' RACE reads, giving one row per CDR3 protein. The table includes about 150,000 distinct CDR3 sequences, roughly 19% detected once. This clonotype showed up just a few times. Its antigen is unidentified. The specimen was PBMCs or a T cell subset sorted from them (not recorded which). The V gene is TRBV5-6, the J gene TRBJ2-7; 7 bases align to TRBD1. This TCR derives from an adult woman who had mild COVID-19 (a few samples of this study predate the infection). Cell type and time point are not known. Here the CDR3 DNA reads TGTGCCAGCAGCCGGGTCGACAGGGCATCCTACGAGCAGTACTTC. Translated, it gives CASSRVDRASYEQYF.